This T cell receptor (beta chain) emerged from a study of regulatory dendritic cells for organ transplantation. At the level of the study: Day 6 dendritic cell cultures were stimulated with LPS. Regarding the study as a whole: Memory CD8+ clonal expansion seemed more limited with regulatory than mature dendritic cells.

TCRdb's table, derived via immunoSEQ multiplex PCR, lists solely in-frame clones and lacks some. The sample records 10,000 to 11,000 clones, 65% to 85% being singletons. As concerns this clone: The target antigen is unknown.

Sorted T cells were CFSE-labeled and cultured 5 days with allogeneic regulatory or mature dendritic cells at 1:10. This sequence was found in a human donor in good health. Sequences were obtained from memory CD4+ T cells from blood cultured with dendritic cells. Subset specified: CD45RO+ memory T cells.

CDR3 residues: CASSLAGASGNTIYF. The CDR3 DNA reads as TGTGCCAGCAGCTTGGCAGGGGCATCCGGAAACACCATATATTTT. The chain combines TRBV5-4 with TRBJ1-3; possibly TRBD1 for D (6 bases). The V gene's germline CDR1 is SGHNT and CDR2 YYREEE (reference sequence). V shed 0 bases and J shed 4 bases, with 11 bases lying between them. This CDR3 comprises 15 residues.